The source of this T cell receptor (beta chain) is a study of blood T cell repertoires in COVID-19. The wider study: Spain, Italy and the United States supplied samples that represented acute and convalescent COVID-19.

Original handling: Reference gene primer amplification gave estimated nucleated cell counts. Sequenced by immunoSEQ multiplex PCR; TCRdb stores in-frame clones only, minus some. The V and J calls and clone size come from that table; D and trimming were worked out from the DNA. Here the sample spans 15,000 to 25,000 clones, roughly 90% being singletons. V dropped 5 bases and J dropped 4; count of bases not matched to a gene: 4. The CDR3 consists of 13 residues. Germline V lookup: CDR1 SEHNR, CDR2 FQNEAQ (reference sequence). Material: peripheral blood. This receptor was taken from a human donor in a cohort sampled during active COVID-19. The rearrangement links TRBV7-9 to TRBJ1-1, with 7 bases aligning to TRBD1. CDR3 DNA: TGTGCCAGCAGCCAACAGGGGATCACTGAAGCTTTCTTT. This encodes CASSQQGITEAFF.